Shown below are 20 T cell receptor beta chains from a single sample sequenced in a study of cytomegalovirus exposure and HLA in healthy donors. Amplification used 60 Vbeta primers and 13 Jbeta primers. Here immunoSEQ multiplex PCR was the method, and the copy in TCRdb shows in-frame clones only, minus some. Of 80,000 to 130,000 clones in the sample, approximately 81% were seen once. Material: PBMCs. The source of these receptors is a female donor in good health and CMV-seropositive.

CDR3: CASSLAGSPADTQYF. The CDR3 DNA reads as TGTGCCAGCAGCTTAGCGGGTAGCCCAGCAGATACGCAGTATTTT. The chain employs TRBV7-6 and TRBJ2-3, with D unclear. The CDR3 loop spans 15 amino acids. Germline lookup yields CDR1 SGHVS and CDR2 FNYEAQ. The V end was cut by 0 bases, the J end by 4 bases, with 11 bases between.

The chain has TRBV6-5 and TRBJ2-1; 8 bases map to TRBD2. V was pared by 5 bases and J by 5 bases, with 8 bases of the junction left unmatched. Germline CDR1 reads MNHEY; CDR2 reads SVGAGI. This CDR3 has 15 amino acids. The CDR3 loop reads CASSKSGGLNNEQFF. CDR3 DNA sequence: TGTGCCAGCAGTAAGAGCGGGGGACTAAACAATGAGCAGTTCTTC.

The chain links TRBV6-1 to TRBJ2-7; 8 bases are a match to TRBD1. Germline trimming cut 6 bases from V and 6 bases from J; bases unmatched to any gene: 7. From germline, CDR1 is MNHNS and CDR2 SASEGT. This CDR3 contains 13 residues. Here the CDR3 DNA reads TGTGCCAGCAGCGACAGGGGTCCACTCGAGCAGTACTTC. It translates to CASSDRGPLEQYF.

This rearrangement joins TRBV5-5 to TRBJ1-6; 9 positions match TRBD1. Germline V gene lookup returns CDR1 SGHKS and CDR2 YYEKEE (reference sequence). CDR3 length equals 15 residues. After removal of 0 bases from V and 6 bases from J, the junction contained 1 base not matched to a gene. CDR3 DNA: TGTGCCAGCAGCTTGGTGGACAGGGGTAATTCACCCCTCCACTTT. The encoded protein is CASSLVDRGNSPLHF.

The CDR3 nucleotides read TGTGCCAGCAGCTTAATGGGGACAGGGGGCGTGGCTTTCTTT. This gives the protein CASSLMGTGGVAFF. V is TRBV7-9 and J is TRBJ1-1; 12 nucleotides agree with TRBD1. The trim removed 2 bases at V and 11 bases at J, leaving 6 bases unmatched. The CDR3 is 14 amino acids. Looked up from germline, CDR1 is SEHNR and CDR2 is FQNEAQ (reference sequence). The variable domain in full, with the rest retrieved from reference TRBV7-9 and TRBJ1-1, is DTGVSQNPRHKITKRGQNVTFRCDPISEHNRLYWYRQTLGQGPEFLTYFQNEAQLEKSRLLSDRFSAERPKGSFSTLEIQRTEQGDSAMYLCASSLMGTGGVAFFGQGTRLTVV.

The V call is TRBV7-2, the J call TRBJ2-3; D is ambiguous. The CDR3 is 13 amino acids. Trimming pared 3 bases from V and 3 bases from J, leaving 7 bases between. In germline, CDR1 is SGHTA, CDR2 FQGNSA. The CDR3 is CASSLSLTDTQYF. DNA for the CDR3: TGTGCCAGCAGCTTGAGCCTGACAGATACGCAGTATTTT.

The CDR3 DNA reads as TGCGCCAGCAGCTTGATCCCGGGAGGGGTCACCGGGGAGCTGTTTTTT. Translation: CASSLIPGGVTGELFF. This chain uses TRBV5-1 with TRBJ2-2; 8 nucleotides line up with TRBD2. CDR3 length: 16 amino acids. The germline V gene encodes CDR1 SGHRS and CDR2 YFSETQ. J gave up 4 bases and V 1 base, and 6 bases lay outside the gene matches.

V and J are TRBV5-5 and TRBJ2-1; a possible D gene is TRBD2 (6 bases). CDR3 size: 19 residues. Between the trimmed V and J ends, which lost 3 bases and 4 bases, there was a span of 26 bases. Germline assignment: CDR1 SGHKS and CDR2 YYEKEE (reference sequence). This CDR3 is CASSSGGLTPSILYNEQFF. Here the CDR3 DNA reads TGTGCCAGCAGCTCCGGGGGACTCACTCCCTCAATTTTGTACAATGAGCAGTTCTTC.

This clone was observed a few times. The genes are TRBV6-6 and TRBJ2-5; possible D gene TRBD1, 6 bases. Germline lookup yields CDR1 MNHNY and CDR2 SVGAGI (reference sequence). The CDR3 runs 16 residues. V lost 0 bases, J lost 0 bases, and 11 bases lay in between. The CDR3 DNA is TGTGCCAGCAGTTACTCGGGGCAGGGGAACCAAGAGACCCAGTACTTC. Translation gives CASSYSGQGNQETQYF.

The rearrangement joins TRBV6-1 to TRBJ1-2; TRBD1 matches 11 bases. Looked up from germline, CDR1 is MNHNS and CDR2 is SASEGT. The CDR3 is made up of 14 amino acids. The V gene end was trimmed by 6 bases and the J gene end by 6 bases; junction bases not matched to a gene: 6. For the CDR3, the DNA is TGTGCCAGCAGACGGACAGGGGGCTCTCATGGCTACACCTTC. Translating gives CASRRTGGSHGYTF.

This clone occurred once. The chain recombines TRBV7-7 with TRBJ2-7; D is uncertain. The ends were cut back, 5 bases at V and 0 bases at J, with 11 bases in the middle. The germline V gene encodes CDR1 SSHAT and CDR2 FNYEAQ (reference sequence). The CDR3 spans 14 residues. The DNA for the CDR3 is TGTGCCAGCAGCCCTATAGAGGCCTCCTACGAGCAGTACTTC. Residues: CASSPIEASYEQYF. The whole variable domain, filled in from reference TRBV7-7 and TRBJ2-7, reads GAGVSQSPRYKVTKRGQDVTLRCDPISSHATLYWYQQALGQGPEFLTYFNYEAQPDKSGLPSDRFSAERPEGSISTLTIQRTEQRDSAMYRCASSPIEASYEQYFGPGTRLTVT.

This clone was observed a few times. The V gene is TRBV16, the J gene TRBJ2-5, with a tentative D call TRBD1 (7 bases). TRBJ2-7 matches the DNA end more closely, so the J call is doubtful. This CDR3 has 13 amino acids. Germline V gene sequence: CDR1 KGHSY, CDR2 FQNENV. CDR3 nucleotides: TGTGCCAGCAGCCTCCAGGGGGGCTACGAGCAGTACTTC. Translating gives CASSLQGGYEQYF.

J is TRBJ2-7 and V is TRBV7-8, with 8 nucleotides matching TRBD2. CDR1 and CDR2 (germline): SGHVS, FQNEAQ. The CDR3 length is 13 residues. Trimming at V came to 5 bases and at J to 3 bases, leaving 3 bases not matched to a gene. The CDR3 region has the DNA TGTGCCAGCAGCCGGGGGGGGAACTACGAGCAGTACTTC. As protein: CASSRGGNYEQYF.

The chain recombines TRBV5-4 with TRBJ1-2, with 8 bases identical to TRBD1. In germline, CDR1 is SGHNT, CDR2 YYREEE (reference sequence). V lost 4 bases, J lost 8 bases, and 10 bases stayed unmatched. The CDR3 extends over 14 amino acids. CDR3 DNA: TGTGCCAGCAGCACCGAAATGGCAGGGGGCGGCTACACCTTC. Translated: CASSTEMAGGGYTF.

This sequence joins TRBV19 and TRBJ2-7, with TRBD2 matching over 11 bases. Germline CDR1 reads LNHDA; CDR2 reads SQIVND (reference sequence). With V trimmed by 3 bases and J by 1 base, 14 bases remained unmatched. CDR3 size: 19 residues. The CDR3 reads CASSIGRLAGPSWSYEQYF. The CDR3 DNA sequence: TGTGCCAGTAGTATCGGAAGACTAGCGGGGCCCTCATGGTCCTACGAGCAGTACTTC.

The chain couples TRBV5-6 to TRBJ1-2; perhaps TRBD1 as D (5 bases). Germline CDR1 SGHDT, CDR2 YYEEEE. The CDR3 runs to 13 residues. The germline V and J ends were trimmed by 0 bases and 2 bases, with 5 bases remaining between them. Written as DNA, the CDR3 is TGTGCCAGCAGCTTGGCAGGGAACTATGGCTACACCTTC. This sequence encodes CASSLAGNYGYTF.

J is TRBJ1-2 and V is TRBV5-1; TRBD1 is a possible D gene (5 bases). The germline CDR1 and CDR2 sequences are SGHRS and YFSETQ. V lost 0 bases and J 4 bases, leaving 7 bases between the germline ends. The CDR3 is made up of 13 amino acids. The CDR3 loop reads CASSLATGYGYTF. CDR3 coding DNA: TGCGCCAGCAGCTTGGCCACAGGCTATGGCTACACCTTC.

This sequence joins TRBV11-2 and TRBJ2-1, with 13 bases that match TRBD2. Looked up from germline, CDR1 is SGHAT and CDR2 is FQNNGV. The CDR3 runs 16 residues. V was clipped by 5 bases and J by 7 bases; unmatched bases: 8. The CDR3 DNA follows: TGTGCCAGCAGCCCTAGACTAGCGGGAGGATATAATGAGCAGTTCTTC. It translates to CASSPRLAGGYNEQFF.

This chain links TRBV30 with TRBJ2-7, with 11 bases lining up with TRBD2. The ends lost 8 bases at V and 3 bases at J; junction bases unmatched: 3. Germline values: CDR1 GTSNPN, CDR2 SVGIG (reference sequence). CDR3 size: 12 residues. For the CDR3, the DNA is TGTGCCGCGACTAGCGGGATCTACGAGCAGTACTTC. Protein: CAATSGIYEQYF.

This clone was detected only a few times. The chain combines TRBV4-2 with TRBJ2-5; the match to TRBD2 covers 8 bases. The CDR3 covers 16 residues. CDR1 LGHNA and CDR2 YNFKEQ come from the germline V gene. V shed 3 bases, J shed 3 bases, and the junction held 9 bases outside the gene matches. CDR3 DNA sequence: TGTGCCAGCAGCCAGTCAGCTATGCGGGGGGAAGAGACCCAGTACTTC. Protein: CASSQSAMRGEETQYF.